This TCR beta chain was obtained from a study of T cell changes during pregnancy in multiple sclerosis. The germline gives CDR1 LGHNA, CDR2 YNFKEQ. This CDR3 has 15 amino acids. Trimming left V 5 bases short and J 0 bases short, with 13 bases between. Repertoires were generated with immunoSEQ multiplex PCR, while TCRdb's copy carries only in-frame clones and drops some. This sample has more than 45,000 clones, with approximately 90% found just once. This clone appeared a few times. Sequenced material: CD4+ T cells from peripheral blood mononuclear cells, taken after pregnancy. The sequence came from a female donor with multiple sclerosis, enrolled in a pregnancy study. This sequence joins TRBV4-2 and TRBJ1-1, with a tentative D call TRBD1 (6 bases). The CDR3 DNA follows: TGTGCCAGCAGCGGAATTGGACAGCTGAACACTGAAGCTTTCTTT. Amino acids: CASSGIGQLNTEAFF.